The following is a TCR beta chain sequence with its context. Its antigen remains unknown. The donors, nominally healthy at sampling, likely had unrecorded immune exposures. These data come from a study of cytomegalovirus exposure and HLA in healthy donors. Study-level information: Approximately 190 million T cells yielded around 120 million unique TCR beta sequences in earlier analysis. Membership in the Caucasian-associated ancestry cluster was found for around 81% of almost 400 genotyped donors. Study-level results: In a later analysis, specific HLA alleles were associated with over 15,000 TCR beta sequences at a 0.05 false discovery rate.

With 60 Vbeta and 13 Jbeta primers, the PCR was carried out. Measured with immunoSEQ multiplex PCR; TCRdb has only the in-frame clones, and not every one. The sample yields fewer than 200,000 clones, approximately 78% seen once. The V and J ends lost 5 bases and 0 bases respectively, with 21 bases between them. Germline-derived CDR1 and CDR2 are MNHEY and SMNVEV (reference sequence). This CDR3 contains 18 residues. The TCR sequence derives from a woman between 18 and 29 years old in good health and CMV-seronegative. The V and J genes are TRBV27 and TRBJ2-3; tentative D call: TRBD2 (6 bases). Source material: PBMCs. CDR3 nucleotides: TGTGCCAGCAGTCCCCCCTTCCCCACTAGCCAAAGCACAGATACGCAGTATTTT. This translates into CASSPPFPTSQSTDTQYF.